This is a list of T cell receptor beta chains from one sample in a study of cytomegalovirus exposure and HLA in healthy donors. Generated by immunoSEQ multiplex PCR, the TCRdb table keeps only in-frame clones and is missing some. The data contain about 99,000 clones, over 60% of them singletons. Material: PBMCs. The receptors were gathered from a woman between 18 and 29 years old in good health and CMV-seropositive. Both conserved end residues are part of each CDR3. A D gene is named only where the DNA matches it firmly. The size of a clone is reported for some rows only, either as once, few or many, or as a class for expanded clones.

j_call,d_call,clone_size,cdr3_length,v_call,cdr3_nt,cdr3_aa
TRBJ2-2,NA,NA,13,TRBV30,TGTGCCTGGCGCCAGGGGAACACCGGGGAGCTGTTTTTT,CAWRQGNTGELFF
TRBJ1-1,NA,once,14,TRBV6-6,TGTGCCAGCAGTTACTCGAGAATGAACACTGAAGCTTTCTTT,CASSYSRMNTEAFF
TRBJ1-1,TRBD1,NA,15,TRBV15,TGTGCCACCAGCAGCGACAGGGGCCCCAACACTGAAGCTTTCTTT,CATSSDRGPNTEAFF
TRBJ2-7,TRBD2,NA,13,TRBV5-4,TGTGCCAGCACCCGGGAGGGGGTCTGGGAGCAGTACTTC,CASTREGVWEQYF
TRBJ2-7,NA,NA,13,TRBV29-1,TGCAGCGCCGAGGTCGGGGTCTCCTACGAGCAGTACTTC,CSAEVGVSYEQYF
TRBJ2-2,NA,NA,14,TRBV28,TGTGCCAGCAGTCCAACTGCGAACACCGGGGAGCTGTTTTTT,CASSPTANTGELFF
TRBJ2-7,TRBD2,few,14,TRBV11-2,TGTGCCAGCAGACTCGGGGGGAGCTCCTACGAGCAGTACTTC,CASRLGGSSYEQYF
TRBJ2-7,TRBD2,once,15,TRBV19,TGTGCCAGTAGTATAGGGACGGGAGGGAGGTACGAGCAGTACTTC,CASSIGTGGRYEQYF
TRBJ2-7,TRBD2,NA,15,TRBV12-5,TGTGCTAGTGGGGAGCGGGAGGCCCCCTACTACGAGCAGTACTTC,CASGEREAPYYEQYF
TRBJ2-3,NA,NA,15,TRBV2,TGTGCCAGCAGACGACTACCCGGAAGCACAGATACGCAGTATTTT,CASRRLPGSTDTQYF
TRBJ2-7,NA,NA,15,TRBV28,TGTGCCAGCACCAGCCGGGCAGGGGCCCTCTACGAGCAGTACTTC,CASTSRAGALYEQYF
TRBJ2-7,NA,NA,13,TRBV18,TGTGCCAGCTCACCACCGACTGTCCACGAGCAGTACTTC,CASSPPTVHEQYF
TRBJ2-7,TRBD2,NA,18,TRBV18,TGTGCCAGCTCACCGCCTGTAGCGGGAGCGGATGTAAACTACGAGCAGTACTTC,CASSPPVAGADVNYEQYF
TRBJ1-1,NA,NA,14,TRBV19,TGTGCCAGTAGTATACCTGGACTGATCACTGAAGCTTTCTTT,CASSIPGLITEAFF
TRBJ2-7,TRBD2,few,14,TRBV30,TGTGCCTGGAGCCTAGCGGGAGGGTCTTACGAGCAGTACTTC,CAWSLAGGSYEQYF
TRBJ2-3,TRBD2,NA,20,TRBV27,TGTGCCAGCAGTTTACGGACTAGCGGGAGTGGTGGCTCACACACAGATACGCAGTATTTT,CASSLRTSGSGGSHTDTQYF
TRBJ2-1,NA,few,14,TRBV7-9,TGTGCCAGCAGCACGAGCGATCGAATACATGAGCAGTTCTTC,CASSTSDRIHEQFF
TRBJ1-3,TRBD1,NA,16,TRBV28,TGTGCCAGCAGTTTACAGACAGGGAAAGCTGGAAACACCATATATTTT,CASSLQTGKAGNTIYF
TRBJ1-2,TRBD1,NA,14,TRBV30,TGTGCCTGGAGCTCGTCAGGGGGCATGGGGGGCTACACCTTC,CAWSSSGGMGGYTF
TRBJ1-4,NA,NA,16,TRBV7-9,TGTGCCAGCAGCTTAGGGGTTGCGGGGCCCGGTGAAAAACTGTTTTTT,CASSLGVAGPGEKLFF
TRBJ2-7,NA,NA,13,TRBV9,TGTGCCAGCAGCGTCACCCAGCAGGTAGAGCAGTACTTC,CASSVTQQVEQYF
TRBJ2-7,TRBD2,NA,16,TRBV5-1,TGCGCCAGCAGCCCTTGGACTAGCGACGACACCTACGAGCAGTACTTC,CASSPWTSDDTYEQYF
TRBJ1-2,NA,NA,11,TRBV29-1,TGCAGCGTTGCGGCAGGCTATGGCTACACCTTC,CSVAAGYGYTF
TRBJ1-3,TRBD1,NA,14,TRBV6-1,TGTGCCAGCATAGGACAGGGGTCTGGAAACACCATATATTTT,CASIGQGSGNTIYF
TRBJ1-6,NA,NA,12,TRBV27,TGTGCCAGCAGTAAAGCTGGTTCACCCCTCCACTTT,CASSKAGSPLHF
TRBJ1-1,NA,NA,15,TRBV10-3,TGTGCCATCAGCCCGGATGTCAATCGGGACACTGAAGCTTTCTTT,CAISPDVNRDTEAFF
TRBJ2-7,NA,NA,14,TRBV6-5,TGTGCCAGCAGTTACTCGGGGGCAGACTACGAGCAGTACTTC,CASSYSGADYEQYF
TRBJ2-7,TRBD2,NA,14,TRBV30,TGTGCCTGGAGTATAGCGGGAGGCTCCTACGAGCAGTACTTC,CAWSIAGGSYEQYF
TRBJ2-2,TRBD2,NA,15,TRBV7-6,TGTGCCAGCAGCTTAGCTCGCGGGAGCACCGGGGAGCTGTTTTTT,CASSLARGSTGELFF
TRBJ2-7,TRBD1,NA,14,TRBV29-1,TGCAGCGTTGTCACAAAGGGGGCCCCCTACGAGCAGTACTTC,CSVVTKGAPYEQYF
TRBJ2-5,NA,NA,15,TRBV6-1,TGTGCCAGCAGTGAAGCATCTGGAGTAGGAGAGACCCAGTACTTC,CASSEASGVGETQYF
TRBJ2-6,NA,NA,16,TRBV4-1,TGCGCCAGCAGCCCGCGGAGCCCCTCTGGGGCCAACGTCCTGACTTTC,CASSPRSPSGANVLTF
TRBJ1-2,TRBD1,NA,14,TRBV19,TGTGCCAGTATCCCGACAGGGCAGACCTATGGCTACACCTTC,CASIPTGQTYGYTF
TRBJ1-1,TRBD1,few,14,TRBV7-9,TGTGCCAGCAGACCCCCAGGGGGCAGGACTGAAGCTTTCTTT,CASRPPGGRTEAFF
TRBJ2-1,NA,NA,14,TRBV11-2,TGTGCCAGCAGCTTAGCTGGGACTCCACATGAGCAGTTCTTC,CASSLAGTPHEQFF
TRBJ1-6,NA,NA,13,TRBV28,TGTGCCAGCAGTCTCACAGCAAATTCACCCCTCCACTTT,CASSLTANSPLHF
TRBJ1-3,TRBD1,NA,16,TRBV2,TGTGCCAGCAGTTCGTCGACAGGGAGCAAAGGAAACACCATATATTTT,CASSSSTGSKGNTIYF
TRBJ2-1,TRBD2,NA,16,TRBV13,TGTGCCAGCACCTCCCGTACTAGCGGAGTCTACAATGAGCAGTTCTTC,CASTSRTSGVYNEQFF
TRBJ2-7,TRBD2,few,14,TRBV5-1,TGCGCCAGCAGCTTCAGGACTAGCGGCTACGAGCAGTACTTC,CASSFRTSGYEQYF
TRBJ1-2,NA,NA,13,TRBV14,TGTGCCAGCAGCCAACAACAGGGTACGGGCTACACCTTC,CASSQQQGTGYTF
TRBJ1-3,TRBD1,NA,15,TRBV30,TGTGCCTGGGACCCGGGACAGGGAGGAGGAAACACCATATATTTT,CAWDPGQGGGNTIYF
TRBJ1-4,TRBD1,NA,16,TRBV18,TGTGCCAGCTCACCACTAAAGGGGGCGTCTGAAGAAAAACTGTTTTTT,CASSPLKGASEEKLFF
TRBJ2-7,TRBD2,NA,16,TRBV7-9,TGTGCCAGCAGCCCCGATAGTATGAGCGGGGGACCCGAGCAGTACTTC,CASSPDSMSGGPEQYF
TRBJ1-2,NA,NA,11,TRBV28,TGTGCCAGCAGCCGGGGGTACGGCTACACCTTC,CASSRGYGYTF
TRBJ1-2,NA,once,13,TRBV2,TGTGCCAGCAGTGTTCAGGGGACCTATGGCTACACCTTC,CASSVQGTYGYTF
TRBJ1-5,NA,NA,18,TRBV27,TGTGCCAGCAGCCAAAAGGGGCAGGGATTCGATAGCAATCAGCCCCAGCATTTT,CASSQKGQGFDSNQPQHF
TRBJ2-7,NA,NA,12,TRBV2,TGTGCCAGCTTTTCCGCATCACGGGAACAGTACTTC,CASFSASREQYF
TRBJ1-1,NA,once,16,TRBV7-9,TGTGCCAGCAGCTTAGTTCTGGGGCCCATGAACACTGAAGCTTTCTTT,CASSLVLGPMNTEAFF
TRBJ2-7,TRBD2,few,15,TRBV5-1,TGCGCCAGCAGCGGGGGGACTAGCGGCACCTACGAGCAGTACTTC,CASSGGTSGTYEQYF
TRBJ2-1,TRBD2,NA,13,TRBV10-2,TGCGCCAGCAGTCTAGCGGGATTAAATGAGCAGTTCTTC,CASSLAGLNEQFF
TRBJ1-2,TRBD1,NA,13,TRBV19,TGTGCCAGTAGTACACAGGGGATGGATGGCTACACCTTC,CASSTQGMDGYTF
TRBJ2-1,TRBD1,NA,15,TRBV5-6,TGTGCCAGCAGCCCCCGGGACAGGGTTGTCAGTGAGCAGTTCTTC,CASSPRDRVVSEQFF
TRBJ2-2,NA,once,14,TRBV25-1,TGTGCCAGCAGTGCCCCAGGGGTCCCCGGGGAGCTGTTTTTT,CASSAPGVPGELFF
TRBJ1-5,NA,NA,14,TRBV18,TGTGCCAGCTCCCTTACAGAGAGCAATCAGCCCCAGCATTTT,CASSLTESNQPQHF
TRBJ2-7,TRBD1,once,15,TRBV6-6,TGTGCCAGCAGTAAACCGGGACAGGGGGCTTACGAGCAGTACTTC,CASSKPGQGAYEQYF
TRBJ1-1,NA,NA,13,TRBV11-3,TGTGCCAGCAGCTTAGGGACGACAGATGAAGCTTTCTTT,CASSLGTTDEAFF
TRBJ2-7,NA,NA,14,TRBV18,TGTGCCAGCTCACCGCCAGGGAACTCCTACGAGCAGTACTTC,CASSPPGNSYEQYF